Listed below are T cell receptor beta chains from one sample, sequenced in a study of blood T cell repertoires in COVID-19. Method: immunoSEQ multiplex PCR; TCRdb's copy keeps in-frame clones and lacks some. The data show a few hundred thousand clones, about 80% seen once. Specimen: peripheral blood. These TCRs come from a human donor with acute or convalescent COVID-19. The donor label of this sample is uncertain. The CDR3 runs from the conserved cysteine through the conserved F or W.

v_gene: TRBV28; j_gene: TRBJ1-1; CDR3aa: CASSLRQPMNTEAFF
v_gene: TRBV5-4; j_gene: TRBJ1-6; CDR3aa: CASNLRGGTYNSPLHF
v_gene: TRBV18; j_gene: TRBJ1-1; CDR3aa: CASSLLQGEYYTEAFF
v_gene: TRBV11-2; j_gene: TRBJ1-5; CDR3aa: CASSLDRGTPNQPQHF
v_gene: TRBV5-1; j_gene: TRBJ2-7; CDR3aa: CASSFWTSGEQYF
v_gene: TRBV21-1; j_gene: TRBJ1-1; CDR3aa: CASGRRTEAFF
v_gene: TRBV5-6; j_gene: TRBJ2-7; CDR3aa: CASSPTGYDEQYF
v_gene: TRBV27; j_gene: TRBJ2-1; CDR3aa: CASSDPAGTSVYNEQFF
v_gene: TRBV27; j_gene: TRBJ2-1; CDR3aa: CASSFGTENNEQFF
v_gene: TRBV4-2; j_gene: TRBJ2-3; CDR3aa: CASSQGRAGRKTDTQYF
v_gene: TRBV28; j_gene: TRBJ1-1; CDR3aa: CASRGAATTEAFF
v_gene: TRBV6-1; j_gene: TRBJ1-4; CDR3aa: CASSDAGGPVKLFF
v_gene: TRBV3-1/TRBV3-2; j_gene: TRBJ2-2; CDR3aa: CASSRFTNTGELFF
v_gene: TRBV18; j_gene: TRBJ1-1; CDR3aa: CASSANPTGTSTEAFF